This record covers a single T cell receptor (beta chain). In germline, CDR1 is MNHEY, CDR2 SVGAGI. This CDR3 comprises 13 residues. V lost 6 bases and J lost 4, with 12 bases in between. The study recruited people aged roughly 18 to 100 years across 24 US areas. Which cohort a participant joined came from the clinical history participants gave. These data are taken from a study of blood T cell repertoires in COVID-19. Across the whole study: Sites across the United States, Italy and Spain contributed samples from acute and convalescent COVID-19.

TCRdb's copy holds only in-frame clones and misses some; the assay was immunoSEQ multiplex PCR. The sample lists hundreds of thousands of clones, around 84% occurring once. The V gene is TRBV6-5, the J gene TRBJ1-2, with a weak D call TRBD1 (5 bases). This receptor was obtained from a man aged 35 to 55 who had been exposed to COVID-19. Sequencing was done on a sample of PBMCs or T cells enriched from blood (not recorded which). The DNA of the CDR3 is TGTGCCAGCAGGTTGACAGCTAGCTATGGCTACACCTTC. It translates to CASRLTASYGYTF.